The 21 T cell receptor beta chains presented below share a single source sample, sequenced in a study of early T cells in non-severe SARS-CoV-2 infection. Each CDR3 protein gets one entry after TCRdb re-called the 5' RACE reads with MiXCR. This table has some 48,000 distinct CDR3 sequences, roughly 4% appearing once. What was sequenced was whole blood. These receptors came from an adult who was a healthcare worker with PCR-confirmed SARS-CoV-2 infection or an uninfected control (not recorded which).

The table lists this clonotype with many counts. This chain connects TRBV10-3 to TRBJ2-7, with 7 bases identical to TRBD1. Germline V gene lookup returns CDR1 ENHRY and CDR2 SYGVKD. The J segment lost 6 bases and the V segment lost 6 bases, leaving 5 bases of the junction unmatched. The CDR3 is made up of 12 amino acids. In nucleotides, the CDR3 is TGTGCCATCAGCCCAACAGGGGTCGAGCAGTACTTC. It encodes CAISPTGVEQYF.

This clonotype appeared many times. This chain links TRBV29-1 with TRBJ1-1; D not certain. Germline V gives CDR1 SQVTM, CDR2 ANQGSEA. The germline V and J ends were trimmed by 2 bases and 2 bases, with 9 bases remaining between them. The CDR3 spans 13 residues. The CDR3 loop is CSVEKADNTEAFF. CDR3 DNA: TGCAGCGTTGAAAAGGCAGACAACACTGAAGCTTTCTTT. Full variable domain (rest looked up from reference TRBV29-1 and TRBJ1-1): SAVISQKPSRDICQRGTSLTIQCQVDSQVTMMFWYRQQPGQSLTLIATANQGSEATYESGFVIDKFPISRPNLTFSTLTVSNMSPEDSSIYLCSVEKADNTEAFFGQGTRLTVV.

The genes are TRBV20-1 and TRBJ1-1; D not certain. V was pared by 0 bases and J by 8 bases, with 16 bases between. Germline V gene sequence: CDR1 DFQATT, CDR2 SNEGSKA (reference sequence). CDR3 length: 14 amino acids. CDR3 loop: CSARDRSRSREAFF. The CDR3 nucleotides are TGCAGTGCTAGAGATCGGTCAAGGAGCCGGGAAGCTTTCTTT.

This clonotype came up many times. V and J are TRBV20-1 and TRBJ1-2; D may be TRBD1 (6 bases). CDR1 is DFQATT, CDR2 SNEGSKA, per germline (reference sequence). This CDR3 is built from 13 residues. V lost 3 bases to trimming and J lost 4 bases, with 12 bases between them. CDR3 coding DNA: TGCAGTGCTAGCGGGGACACCGTCTATGGCTACACCTTC. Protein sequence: CSASGDTVYGYTF.

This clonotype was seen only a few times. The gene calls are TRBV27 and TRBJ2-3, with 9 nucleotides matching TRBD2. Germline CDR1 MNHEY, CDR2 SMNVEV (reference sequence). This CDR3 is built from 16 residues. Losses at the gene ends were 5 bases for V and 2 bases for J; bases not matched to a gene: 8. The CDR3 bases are TGTGCCAGCAGTCTCGGGACTAGCAGAAACACAGATACGCAGTATTTT. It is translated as CASSLGTSRNTDTQYF.

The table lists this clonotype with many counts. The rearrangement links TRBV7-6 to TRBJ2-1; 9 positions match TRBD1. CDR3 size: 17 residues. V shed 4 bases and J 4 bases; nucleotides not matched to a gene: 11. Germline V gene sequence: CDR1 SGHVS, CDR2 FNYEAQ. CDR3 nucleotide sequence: TGTGCCAGCAGCTCACCCGGGGACAGGGAGGAATACAATGAGCAGTTCTTC. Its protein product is CASSSPGDREEYNEQFF.

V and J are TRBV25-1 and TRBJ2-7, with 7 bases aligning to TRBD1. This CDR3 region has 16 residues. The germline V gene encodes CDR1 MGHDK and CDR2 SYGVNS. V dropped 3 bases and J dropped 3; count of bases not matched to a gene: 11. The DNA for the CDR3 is TGTGCCAGCAGTGAGGGTACCGGGACAGTGGTCTACGAGCAGTACTTC. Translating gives CASSEGTGTVVYEQYF.

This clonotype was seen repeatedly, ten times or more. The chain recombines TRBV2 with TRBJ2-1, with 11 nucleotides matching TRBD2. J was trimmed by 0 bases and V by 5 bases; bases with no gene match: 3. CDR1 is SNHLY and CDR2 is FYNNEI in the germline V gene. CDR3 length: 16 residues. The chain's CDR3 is CASSTTSGSSYNEQFF. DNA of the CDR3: TGTGCCAGCAGTACAACTAGCGGGAGCTCCTACAATGAGCAGTTCTTC. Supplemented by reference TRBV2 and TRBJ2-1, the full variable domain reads EPEVTQTPSHQVTQMGQEVILRCVPISNHLYFYWYRQILGQKVEFLVSFYNNEISEKSEIFDDQFSVERPDGSNFTLKIRSTKLEDSAMYFCASSTTSGSSYNEQFFGPGTRLTVL.

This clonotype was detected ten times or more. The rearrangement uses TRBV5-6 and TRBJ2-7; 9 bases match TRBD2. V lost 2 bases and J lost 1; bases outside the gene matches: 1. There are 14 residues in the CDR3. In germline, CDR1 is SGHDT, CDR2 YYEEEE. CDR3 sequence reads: CASSFAGGSYEQYF. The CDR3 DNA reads TGTGCCAGCAGCTTTGCGGGGGGGTCCTACGAGCAGTACTTC.

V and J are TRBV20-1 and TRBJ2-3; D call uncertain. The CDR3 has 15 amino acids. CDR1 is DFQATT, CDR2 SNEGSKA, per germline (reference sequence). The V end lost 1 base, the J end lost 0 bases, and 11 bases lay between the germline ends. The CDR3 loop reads CSARGGRGSTDTQYF. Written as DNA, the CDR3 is TGCAGTGCTAGAGGTGGCAGAGGAAGCACAGATACGCAGTATTTT.

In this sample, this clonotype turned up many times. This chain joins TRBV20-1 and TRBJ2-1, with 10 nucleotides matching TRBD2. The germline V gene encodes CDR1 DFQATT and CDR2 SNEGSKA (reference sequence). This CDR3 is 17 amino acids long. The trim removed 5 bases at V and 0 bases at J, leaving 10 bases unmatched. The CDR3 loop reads CSALGSGGPSSYNEQFF. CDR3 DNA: TGCAGTGCTTTGGGTAGCGGGGGGCCCAGCTCCTACAATGAGCAGTTCTTC.

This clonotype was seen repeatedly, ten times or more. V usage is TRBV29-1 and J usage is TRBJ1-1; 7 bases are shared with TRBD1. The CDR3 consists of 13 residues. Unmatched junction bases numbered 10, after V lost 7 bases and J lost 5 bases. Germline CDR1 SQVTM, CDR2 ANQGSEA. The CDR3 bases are TGCAGCGCCTCGACAGGGATGGGGACTGAAGCTTTCTTT. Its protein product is CSASTGMGTEAFF.

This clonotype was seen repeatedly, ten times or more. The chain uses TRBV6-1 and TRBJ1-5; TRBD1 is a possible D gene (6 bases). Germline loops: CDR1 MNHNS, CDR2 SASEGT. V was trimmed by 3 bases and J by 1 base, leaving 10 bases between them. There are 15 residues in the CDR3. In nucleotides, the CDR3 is TGTGCCAGCAGTGACGGACAGAGGAGCAATCAGCCCCAGCATTTT. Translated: CASSDGQRSNQPQHF.

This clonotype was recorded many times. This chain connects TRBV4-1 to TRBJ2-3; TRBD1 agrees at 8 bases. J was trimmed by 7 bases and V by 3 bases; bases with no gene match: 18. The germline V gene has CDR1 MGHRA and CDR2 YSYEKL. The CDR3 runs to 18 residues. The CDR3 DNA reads TGCGCCAGCAGCCATATCGTCCCAGGACAGGGCCACTCTTATACGCAGTATTTT. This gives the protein CASSHIVPGQGHSYTQYF.

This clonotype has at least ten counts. The CDR3 nucleotides are TGTGCCAGCAGCTTAACCAATGAGCAGTTCTTC. Amino acid sequence: CASSLTNEQFF. This chain joins TRBV11-2 and TRBJ2-1, with no clear D. V was cut by 2 bases and J by 6 bases, with 2 bases left in between. The CDR3 sequence is 11 residues long. In germline, CDR1 is SGHAT, CDR2 FQNNGV.

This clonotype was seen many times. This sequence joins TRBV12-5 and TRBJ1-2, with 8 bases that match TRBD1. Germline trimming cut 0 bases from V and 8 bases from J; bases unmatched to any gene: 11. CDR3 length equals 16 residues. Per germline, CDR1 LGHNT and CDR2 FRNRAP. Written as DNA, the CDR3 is TGTGCTAGTGGTTTGGTCCTAGCCGCAACAGGGGGAGGCTACACCTTC. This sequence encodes CASGLVLAATGGGYTF. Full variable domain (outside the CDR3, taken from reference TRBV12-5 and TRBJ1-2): DARVTQTPRHKVTEMGQEVTMRCQPILGHNTVFWYRQTMMQGLELLAYFRNRAPLDDSGMPKDRFSAEMPDATLATLKIQPSEPRDSAVYFCASGLVLAATGGGYTFGSGTRLTVV.

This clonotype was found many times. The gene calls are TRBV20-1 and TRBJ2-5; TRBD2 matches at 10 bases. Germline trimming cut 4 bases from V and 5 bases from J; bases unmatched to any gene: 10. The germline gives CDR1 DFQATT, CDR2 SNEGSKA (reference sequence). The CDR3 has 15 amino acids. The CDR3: CSATLGLARSETQYF. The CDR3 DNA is TGCAGTGCTACTTTGGGACTAGCGAGGAGTGAGACCCAGTACTTC.

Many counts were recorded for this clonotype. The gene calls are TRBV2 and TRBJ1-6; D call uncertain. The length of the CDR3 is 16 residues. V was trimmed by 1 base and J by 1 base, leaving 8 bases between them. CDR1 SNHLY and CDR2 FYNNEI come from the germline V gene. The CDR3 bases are TGTGCCAGCAGTGAAGAGGTCGGTTCCTATAATTCACCCCTCCACTTT. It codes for CASSEEVGSYNSPLHF.

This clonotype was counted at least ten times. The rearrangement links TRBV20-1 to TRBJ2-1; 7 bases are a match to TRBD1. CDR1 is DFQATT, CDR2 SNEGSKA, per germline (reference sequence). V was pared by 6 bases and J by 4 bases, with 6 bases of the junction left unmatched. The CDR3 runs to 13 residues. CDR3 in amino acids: CSALTGPYNEQFF. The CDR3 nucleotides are TGCAGTGCACTGACAGGGCCGTACAATGAGCAGTTCTTC.

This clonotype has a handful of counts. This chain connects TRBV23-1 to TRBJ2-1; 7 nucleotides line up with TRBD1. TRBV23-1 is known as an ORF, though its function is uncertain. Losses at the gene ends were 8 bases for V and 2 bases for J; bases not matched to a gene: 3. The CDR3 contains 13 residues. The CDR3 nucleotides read TGCGCCAGCCGGGACAGAGCCTACAATGAGCAGTTCTTC. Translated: CASRDRAYNEQFF.

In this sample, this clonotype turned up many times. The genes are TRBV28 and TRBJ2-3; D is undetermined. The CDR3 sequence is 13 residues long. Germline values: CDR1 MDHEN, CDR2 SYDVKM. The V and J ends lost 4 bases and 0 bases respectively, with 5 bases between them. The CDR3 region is CASSSQSTDTQYF. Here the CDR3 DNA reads TGTGCCAGCAGTTCTCAGAGCACAGATACGCAGTATTTT.